This T cell receptor (beta chain) originates from a study of blood T cell repertoires in COVID-19. Study-level background: There were acute and convalescent COVID-19 samples, and they came from the United States, Italy and Spain. T cells, B-cell-depleted T cells, or PBMCs supplied cDNA or gDNA.

In the source study's methods: Scientists estimated how many nucleated cells there were by amplifying reference gene primers. Sequencing was performed with immunoSEQ multiplex PCR; in TCRdb, only in-frame clones are kept and a portion is missing. V, J and clone size reflect that table, while D and trimming were determined from the DNA. The table lists roughly 160,000 clones, about 85% of them singletons. The sequenced material came from peripheral blood. The sequence was obtained from a woman between 45 and 60 years old with COVID-19, enrolled during active disease.

The CDR3 sequence: CASSLQGGPYEQYF. The CDR3 DNA reads TGTGCCAGCAGTCTACAGGGGGGACCTTACGAGCAGTACTTC. This sequence joins TRBV6-5 and TRBJ2-7, with 8 bases fitting TRBD1. Germline CDR1 and CDR2: MNHEY and SVGAGI. The CDR3 sequence is 14 residues long. With 5 bases clipped from V and 4 bases from J, the junction kept 7 bases outside the gene matches.